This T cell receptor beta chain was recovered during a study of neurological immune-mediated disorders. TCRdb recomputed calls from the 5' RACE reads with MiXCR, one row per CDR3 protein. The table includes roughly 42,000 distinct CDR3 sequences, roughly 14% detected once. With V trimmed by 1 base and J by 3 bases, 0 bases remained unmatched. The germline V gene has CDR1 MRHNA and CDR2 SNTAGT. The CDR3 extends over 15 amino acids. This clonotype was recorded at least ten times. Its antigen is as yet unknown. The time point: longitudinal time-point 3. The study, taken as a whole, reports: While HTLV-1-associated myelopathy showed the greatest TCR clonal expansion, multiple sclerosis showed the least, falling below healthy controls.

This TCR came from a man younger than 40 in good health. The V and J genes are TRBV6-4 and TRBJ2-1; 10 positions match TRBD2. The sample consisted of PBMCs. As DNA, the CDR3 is TGTGCCAGCAGTGACTTAGCGGGAGGCTACAATGAGCAGTTCTTC. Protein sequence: CASSDLAGGYNEQFF.